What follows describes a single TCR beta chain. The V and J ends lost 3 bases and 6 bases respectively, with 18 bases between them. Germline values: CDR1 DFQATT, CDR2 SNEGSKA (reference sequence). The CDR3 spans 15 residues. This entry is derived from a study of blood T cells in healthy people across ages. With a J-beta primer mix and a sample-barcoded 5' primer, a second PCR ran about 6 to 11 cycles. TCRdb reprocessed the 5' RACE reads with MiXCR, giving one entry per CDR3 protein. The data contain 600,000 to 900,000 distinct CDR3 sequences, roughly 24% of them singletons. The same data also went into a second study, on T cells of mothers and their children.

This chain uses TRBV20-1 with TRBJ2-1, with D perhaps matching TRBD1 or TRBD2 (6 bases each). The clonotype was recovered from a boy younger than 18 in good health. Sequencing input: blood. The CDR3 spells CSARYPGARVNEQFF. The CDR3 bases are TGCAGTGCTAGGTATCCGGGGGCCAGGGTCAATGAGCAGTTCTTC.